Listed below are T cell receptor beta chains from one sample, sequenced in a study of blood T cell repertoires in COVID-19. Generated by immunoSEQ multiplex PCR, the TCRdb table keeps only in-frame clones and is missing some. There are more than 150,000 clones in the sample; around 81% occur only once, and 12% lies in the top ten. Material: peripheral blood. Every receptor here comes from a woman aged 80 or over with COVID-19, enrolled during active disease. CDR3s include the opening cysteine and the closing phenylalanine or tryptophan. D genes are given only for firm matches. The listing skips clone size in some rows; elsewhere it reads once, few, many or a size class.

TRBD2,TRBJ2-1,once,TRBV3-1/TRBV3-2,CASSQASGVSYNEQFF,TGTGCCAGCAGCCAGGCTAGCGGGGTATCCTACAATGAGCAGTTCTTC
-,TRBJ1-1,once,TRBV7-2,CASSLAGGRNTEAFF,TGTGCCAGCAGCTTAGCGGGGGGAAGGAACACTGAAGCTTTCTTT
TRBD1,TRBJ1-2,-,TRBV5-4,CASSLSRTGGGGYTF,TGTGCCAGCAGCTTGTCCAGGACAGGGGGCGGTGGCTACACCTTC
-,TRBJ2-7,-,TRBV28,CASSLTNQGQYF,TGTGCCAGCAGTTTAACCAACCAGGGGCAGTACTTC
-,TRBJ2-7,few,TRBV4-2,CASSYRLPSYEQYF,TGTGCCAGCAGCTACCGACTACCCTCCTACGAGCAGTACTTC
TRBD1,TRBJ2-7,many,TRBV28,CASSIGFGTGIYEQYF,TGTGCCAGCAGCATAGGATTCGGGACAGGGATTTACGAGCAGTACTTC
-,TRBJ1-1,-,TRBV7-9,CASSLEQGVEAFF,TGTGCCAGCAGCTTAGAACAGGGAGTTGAAGCTTTCTTT
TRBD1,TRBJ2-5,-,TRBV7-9,CASSRDRALQETQYF,TGTGCCAGCAGCCGGGACAGGGCCCTCCAAGAGACCCAGTACTTC
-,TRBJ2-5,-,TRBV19,CASSMGRERTQYF,TGTGCCAGTAGTATGGGCAGGGAAAGGACCCAGTACTTC
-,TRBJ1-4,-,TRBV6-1,CASSELPTNEKLFF,TGTGCCAGCAGTGAACTCCCAACTAATGAAAAACTGTTTTTT
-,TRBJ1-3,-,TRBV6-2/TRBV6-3,CASSYHPGGSSGNTIYF,TGTGCCAGCAGTTACCATCCCGGCGGGAGCTCTGGAAACACCATATATTTT
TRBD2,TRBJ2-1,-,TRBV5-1,CASSSSSGGYNEQFF,TGCGCCAGCAGCTCGTCTAGCGGGGGGTACAATGAGCAGTTCTTC
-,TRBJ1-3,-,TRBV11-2,CASSLYWQGSGNTIYF,TGTGCCAGCAGCTTATACTGGCAGGGATCTGGAAACACCATATATTTT
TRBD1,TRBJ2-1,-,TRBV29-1,CSVVPGGADNEQFF,TGCAGCGTTGTCCCAGGGGGCGCCGACAATGAGCAGTTCTTC
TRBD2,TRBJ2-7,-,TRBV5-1,CASSTGSGRVNEQYF,TGCGCCAGCAGCACCGGTAGCGGGAGGGTCAACGAGCAGTACTTC
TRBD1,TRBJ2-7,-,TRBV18,CASSPRQGYEQYF,TGTGCCAGCTCACCACGACAGGGCTACGAGCAGTACTTC
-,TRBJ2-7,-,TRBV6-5,CATRSSYEQYF,TGTGCCACCAGGAGCTCCTACGAGCAGTACTTC
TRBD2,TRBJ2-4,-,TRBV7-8,CASSPIAGEAKNIQYF,TGTGCCAGCAGCCCAATAGCGGGAGAGGCCAAAAACATTCAGTACTTC
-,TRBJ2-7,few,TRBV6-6,CASSIPQRATYEQYF,TGTGCCAGCAGCATCCCCCAGCGGGCCACCTACGAGCAGTACTTC
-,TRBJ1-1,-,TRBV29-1,CSGRLMLNTEAFF,TGCAGCGGACGACTGATGTTGAACACTGAAGCTTTCTTT
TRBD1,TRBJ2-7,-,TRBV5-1,CASSLGTGVREQYF,TGCGCCAGCAGCTTAGGGACAGGGGTACGCGAGCAGTACTTC
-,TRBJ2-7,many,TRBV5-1,CASSLVPSRGADSHEQYF,TGCGCCAGCAGCTTGGTCCCTTCACGTGGGGCGGATAGCCACGAGCAGTACTTC
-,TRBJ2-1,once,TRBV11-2,CASSLREVLSYNEQFF,TGTGCCAGCAGCCTTAGGGAGGTCCTCTCCTACAATGAGCAGTTCTTC
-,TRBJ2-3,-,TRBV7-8,CASSLKGQSSTDTQYF,TGTGCCAGCAGCTTAAAAGGACAGTCTAGCACAGATACGCAGTATTTT
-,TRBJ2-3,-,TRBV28,CASSYPGGTDTQYF,TGTGCCAGCAGTTATCCGGGAGGCACAGATACGCAGTATTTT
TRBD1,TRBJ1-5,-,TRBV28,CASSLGQGNQPQHF,TGTGCCAGCAGTTTAGGACAGGGTAATCAGCCCCAGCATTTT
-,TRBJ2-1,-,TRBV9,CASSVGSREQFF,TGTGCCAGCAGCGTAGGTAGTCGTGAGCAGTTCTTC
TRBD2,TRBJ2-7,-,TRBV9,CASSAKGLAAEQYF,TGTGCCAGCAGCGCAAAGGGACTAGCGGCCGAGCAGTACTTC
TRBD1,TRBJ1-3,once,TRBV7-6,CASSLVEGAIGNTIYF,TGTGCCAGCAGCTTAGTGGAGGGGGCCATTGGAAACACCATATATTTT
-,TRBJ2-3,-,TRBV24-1,CATSPALSTDTQYF,TGTGCCACCAGTCCAGCGCTGAGCACAGATACGCAGTATTTT
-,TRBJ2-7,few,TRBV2,CASSGGDRSYYEQYF,TGTGCCAGCAGTGGAGGTGACAGGAGTTACTACGAGCAGTACTTC
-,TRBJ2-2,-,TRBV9,CASSVATQGSTGELFF,TGTGCCAGCAGCGTAGCTACCCAGGGGAGCACCGGGGAGCTGTTTTTT
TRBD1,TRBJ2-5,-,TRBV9,CASSVGSRGSLKTQYF,TGTGCCAGCAGCGTAGGTAGCAGGGGGAGTTTGAAGACCCAGTACTTC
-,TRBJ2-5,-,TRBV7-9,CASSSGRLGDIETQYF,TGTGCCAGCAGCTCGGGGAGACTAGGAGACATAGAGACCCAGTACTTC
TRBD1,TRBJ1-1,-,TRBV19,CASVTGGNTEAFF,TGTGCCAGTGTGACAGGGGGGAACACTGAAGCTTTCTTT
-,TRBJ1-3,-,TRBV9,CASSVEGSSGNTIYF,TGTGCCAGCAGCGTAGAGGGGTCGTCTGGAAACACCATATATTTT
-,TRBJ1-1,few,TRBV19,CASSGGDGYTEAFF,TGTGCCAGTAGTGGAGGGGACGGCTACACTGAAGCTTTCTTT
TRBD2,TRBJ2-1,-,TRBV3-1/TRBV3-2,CASSSRASGRDEQFF,TGTGCCAGCAGCTCGAGGGCTAGCGGGAGGGATGAGCAGTTCTTC
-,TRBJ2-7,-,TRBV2,CASSTGTPLSKQYF,TGTGCCAGCAGTACCGGGACTCCACTTTCGAAGCAGTACTTC
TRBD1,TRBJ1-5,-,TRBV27,CASSPPGQGLEQPQHF,TGTGCCAGCAGTCCCCCGGGACAGGGTTTAGAGCAGCCCCAGCATTTT
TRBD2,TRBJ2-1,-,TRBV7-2,CASSSFSGRGHEQFF,TGTGCCAGCAGCTCGTTTAGCGGGAGGGGACATGAGCAGTTCTTC
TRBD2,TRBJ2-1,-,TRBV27,CASSTLSGSDYNEQFF,TGTGCCAGCAGTACCCTTAGCGGGAGCGATTACAATGAGCAGTTCTTC
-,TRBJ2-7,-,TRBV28,CASSLDREWGEQYF,TGTGCCAGCAGTTTAGACCGGGAGTGGGGCGAGCAGTACTTC
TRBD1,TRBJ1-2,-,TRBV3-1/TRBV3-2,CASSQLGQGAVYGYTF,TGTGCCAGCAGCCAATTGGGACAGGGGGCTGTCTATGGCTACACCTTC
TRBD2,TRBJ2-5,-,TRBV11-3,CASSPRLAGLKETQYF,TGTGCCAGCAGCCCTAGACTAGCGGGGCTGAAGGAGACCCAGTACTTC
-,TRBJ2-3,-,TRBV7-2,CASSLARGLDTQYF,TGTGCCAGCAGCTTAGCGCGGGGGCTCGATACGCAGTATTTT
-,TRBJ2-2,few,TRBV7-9,CASSRPGGAGGTGELFF,TGTGCCAGCAGTCGACCGGGGGGCGCTGGGGGCACCGGGGAGCTGTTTTTT
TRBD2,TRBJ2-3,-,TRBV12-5,CASEEIGLAGVTSTDTQYF,TGTGCTAGTGAGGAGATTGGACTAGCGGGCGTAACTAGCACAGATACGCAGTATTTT
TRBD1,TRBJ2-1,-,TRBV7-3,CASSPRTGTNEQFF,TGTGCCAGCAGCCCACGGACAGGGACCAATGAGCAGTTCTTC
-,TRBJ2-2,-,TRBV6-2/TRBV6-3,CASSQQKTGELFF,TGTGCCAGCAGCCAACAAAAAACCGGGGAGCTGTTTTTT